This T cell receptor beta chain appears in the sequencing data of a study of blood T cell repertoires in COVID-19. Study summary: The study drew acute and convalescent COVID-19 samples from the United States, Italy and Spain. Sources were T cells, B-cell-depleted T cells, or PBMCs; the material itself was cDNA or gDNA.

The authors' processing: Estimation of nucleated cell counts was performed using reference gene primer amplification. Sequenced by immunoSEQ multiplex PCR; TCRdb stores in-frame clones only, minus some. D and trimming come from the DNA, and the V and J calls and clone size come from that table. This sample has some 250,000 clones, with 80% to 90% found just once. The CDR3 loop spans 15 amino acids. CDR1 and CDR2 from the germline V gene are SGHDN and FVKESK. The V and J ends lost 4 bases and 7 bases, in that order; junction bases with no gene match: 10. This chain joins TRBV14 and TRBJ1-1, with 9 bases that match TRBD1. Sequenced material: peripheral blood. The receptor was derived from a man in his sixties with acute or convalescent COVID-19. The DNA of the CDR3 is TGTGCCAGCAGCCTAAGAAGAGGACAGGGGAGTGAAGCTTTCTTT. Translating it yields CASSLRRGQGSEAFF.